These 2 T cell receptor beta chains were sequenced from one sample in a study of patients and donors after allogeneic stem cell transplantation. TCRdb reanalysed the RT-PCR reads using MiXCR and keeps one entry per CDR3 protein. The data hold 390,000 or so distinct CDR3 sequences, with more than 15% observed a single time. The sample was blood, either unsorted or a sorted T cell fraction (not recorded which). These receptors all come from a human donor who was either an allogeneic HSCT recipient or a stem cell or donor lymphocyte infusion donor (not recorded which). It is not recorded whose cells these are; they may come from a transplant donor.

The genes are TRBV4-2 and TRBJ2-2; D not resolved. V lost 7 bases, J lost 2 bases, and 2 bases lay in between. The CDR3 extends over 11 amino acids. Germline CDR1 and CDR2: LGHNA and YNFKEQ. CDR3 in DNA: TGTGCCAGCACCAACACCGGGGAGCTGTTTTTT. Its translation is CASTNTGELFF.

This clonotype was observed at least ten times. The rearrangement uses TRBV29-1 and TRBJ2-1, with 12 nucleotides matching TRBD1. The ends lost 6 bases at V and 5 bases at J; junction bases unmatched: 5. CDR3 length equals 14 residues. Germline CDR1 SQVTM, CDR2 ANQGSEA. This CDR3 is CSVLGTGGHNEQFF. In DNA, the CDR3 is TGCAGCGTCCTCGGGACAGGGGGCCACAATGAGCAGTTCTTC.